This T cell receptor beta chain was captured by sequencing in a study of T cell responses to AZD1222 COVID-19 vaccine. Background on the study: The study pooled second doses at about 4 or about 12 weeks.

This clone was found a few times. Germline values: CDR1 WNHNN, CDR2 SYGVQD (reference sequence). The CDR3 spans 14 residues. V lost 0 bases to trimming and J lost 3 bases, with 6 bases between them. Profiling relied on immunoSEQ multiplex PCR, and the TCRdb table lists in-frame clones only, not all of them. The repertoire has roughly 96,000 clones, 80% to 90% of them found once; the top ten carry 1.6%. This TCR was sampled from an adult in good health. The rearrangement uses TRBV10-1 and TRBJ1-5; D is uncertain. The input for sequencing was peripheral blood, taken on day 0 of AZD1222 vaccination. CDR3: CASSESCYNQPQHF. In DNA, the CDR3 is TGCGCCAGCAGTGAGTCTTGTTACAATCAGCCCCAGCATTTT.